This TCR beta chain is drawn from a study of blood T cell repertoires in COVID-19. Assay: immunoSEQ multiplex PCR; the TCRdb copy retains only in-frame clones and omits some. The data contain about 150,000 clones, roughly 87% of them singletons. Germline V gene data show CDR1 as MDHEN and CDR2 as SYDVKM. Trimming left V 2 bases short and J 2 bases short, with 12 bases between. CDR3 length: 15 residues. Sequencing was done on a sample of PBMCs or T cells enriched from blood (not recorded which). The receptor was isolated from a woman in her forties who had been exposed to COVID-19. The chain carries TRBV28 and TRBJ1-2, with D possibly TRBD1 on 5 matching bases. This CDR3 reads CASSLPGDNNYGYTF. The DNA for the CDR3 is TGTGCCAGCAGTTTACCGGGGGATAACAACTATGGCTACACCTTC.